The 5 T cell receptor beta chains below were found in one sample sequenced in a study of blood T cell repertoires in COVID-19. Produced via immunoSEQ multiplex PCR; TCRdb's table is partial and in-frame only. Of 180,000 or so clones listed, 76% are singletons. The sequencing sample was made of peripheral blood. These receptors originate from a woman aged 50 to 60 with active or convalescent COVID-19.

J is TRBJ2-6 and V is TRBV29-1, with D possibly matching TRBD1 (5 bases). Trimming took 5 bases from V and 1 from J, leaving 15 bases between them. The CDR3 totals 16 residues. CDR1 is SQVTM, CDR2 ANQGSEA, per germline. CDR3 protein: CSVSELTGSGANVLTF. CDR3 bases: TGCAGCGTTTCTGAACTAACAGGTTCTGGGGCCAACGTCCTGACTTTC. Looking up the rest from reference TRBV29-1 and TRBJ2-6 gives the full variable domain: SAVISQKPSRDICQRGTSLTIQCQVDSQVTMMFWYRQQPGQSLTLIATANQGSEATYESGFVIDKFPISRPNLTFSTLTVSNMSPEDSSIYLCSVSELTGSGANVLTFGAGSRLTVL.

The DNA of the CDR3 is TGTGCCAGCAGCACTGAGGGGGTCTACGAGCAGTACTTC. Protein sequence: CASSTEGVYEQYF. The chain links TRBV21-1 to TRBJ2-7; the table's D call, TRBD1, was not checked against the DNA. TRBV21-1 is tagged as a pseudogene. The CDR3 is 13 amino acids.

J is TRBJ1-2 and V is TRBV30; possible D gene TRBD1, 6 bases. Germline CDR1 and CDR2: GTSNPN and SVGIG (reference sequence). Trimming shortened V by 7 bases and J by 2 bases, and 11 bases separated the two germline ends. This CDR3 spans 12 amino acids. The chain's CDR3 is CASWTVNYGYTF. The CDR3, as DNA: TGTGCCTCTTGGACAGTCAACTATGGCTACACCTTC. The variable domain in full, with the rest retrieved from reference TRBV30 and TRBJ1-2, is SQTIHQWPATLVQPVGSPLSLECTVEGTSNPNLYWYRQAAGRGLQLLFYSVGIGQISSEVPQNLSASRPQDRQFILSSKKLLLSDSGFYLCASWTVNYGYTFGSGTRLTVV.

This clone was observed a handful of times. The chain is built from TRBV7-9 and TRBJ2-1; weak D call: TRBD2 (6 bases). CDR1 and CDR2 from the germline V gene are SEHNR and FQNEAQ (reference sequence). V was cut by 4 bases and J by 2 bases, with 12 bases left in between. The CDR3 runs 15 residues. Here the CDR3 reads CASSSAGSPYNEQFF. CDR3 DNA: TGTGCCAGCAGCTCCGCGGGGAGCCCCTACAATGAGCAGTTCTTC.

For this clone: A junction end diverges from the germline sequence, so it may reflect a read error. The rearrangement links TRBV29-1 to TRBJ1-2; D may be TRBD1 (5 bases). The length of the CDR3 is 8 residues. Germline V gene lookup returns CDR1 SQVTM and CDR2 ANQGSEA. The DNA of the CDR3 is TGCAGCGTTGAAGTCGGACACTTC. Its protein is CSVEVGHF. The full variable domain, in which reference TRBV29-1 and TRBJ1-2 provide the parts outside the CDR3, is SAVISQKPSRDICQRGTSLTIQCQVDSQVTMMFWYRQQPGQSLTLIATANQGSEATYESGFVIDKFPISRPNLTFSTLTVSNMSPEDSSIYLCSVEVGHFGSGTRLTVV.